Below, one T cell receptor beta chain is given with its context. The target antigen is unknown. A much larger clone is a single base away; this may be a read error. These data are taken from a study of T cell repertoires in cytomegalovirus infection. Study overall: Public TCR beta signatures marked donors with CMV infection and the matching HLA. Study outcomes and limitations: CMV carriers with the relevant HLA were identified by cumulative public TCR beta family frequency. HLA-C-restricted CMV-specific TCR beta clonotypes prevailed in the ex vivo response.

TCRdb reanalysed the reads using MiXCR and keeps one entry per CDR3 protein. The sample contains under 300,000 distinct CDR3 sequences, roughly an eighth of which appear only once. There are 17 residues in the CDR3. Germline V gene lookup returns CDR1 SGHRS and CDR2 YFSETQ. Germline trimming cut 4 bases from V and 1 base from J; bases unmatched to any gene: 9. This sequence originates from a human donor in good health (CMV status not recorded). Some clones in this sample may be carry-over from other donors' samples. Input material: PBMCs. This chain joins TRBV5-1 and TRBJ2-3, with 10 nucleotides matching TRBD1. The CDR3 loop is CASSAGQGSLRTDTQYF. For the CDR3, the DNA is TGCGCCAGCAGCGCGGGACAGGGGTCCCTGCGCACAGATACGCAGTATTTT.